The T cell receptor beta chain described here comes from a study of response to subunit inactivated influenza vaccine. TCRdb redid the calling of the RT-PCR reads with MiXCR, one entry per CDR3 protein. Found here are roughly 780,000 distinct CDR3 sequences, approximately 17% of them singletons; the top ten hold approximately 10%. General study findings and limits: Authors suggested that a seasonal influenza vaccination recruits few new T cells each time.

The CDR3 is made up of 15 amino acids. The germline gives CDR1 SGHVS, CDR2 FQNEAQ. The V end lost 3 bases, the J end lost 3 bases, and 11 bases lay between the germline ends. About this clonotype: What it recognizes is unknown.

The specimen comprised PBMCs from blood, sampled around 5 days after vaccination. The clonotype comes from a man aged 50-59 years who received an inactivated influenza vaccine. V gene TRBV7-8 combines with J gene TRBJ1-4; a possible D gene is TRBD1 (6 bases). The CDR3 reads CASSLDTGPNEKLFF. In DNA form, the CDR3 reads TGTGCCAGCAGCTTGGACACAGGGCCTAATGAAAAACTGTTTTTT.